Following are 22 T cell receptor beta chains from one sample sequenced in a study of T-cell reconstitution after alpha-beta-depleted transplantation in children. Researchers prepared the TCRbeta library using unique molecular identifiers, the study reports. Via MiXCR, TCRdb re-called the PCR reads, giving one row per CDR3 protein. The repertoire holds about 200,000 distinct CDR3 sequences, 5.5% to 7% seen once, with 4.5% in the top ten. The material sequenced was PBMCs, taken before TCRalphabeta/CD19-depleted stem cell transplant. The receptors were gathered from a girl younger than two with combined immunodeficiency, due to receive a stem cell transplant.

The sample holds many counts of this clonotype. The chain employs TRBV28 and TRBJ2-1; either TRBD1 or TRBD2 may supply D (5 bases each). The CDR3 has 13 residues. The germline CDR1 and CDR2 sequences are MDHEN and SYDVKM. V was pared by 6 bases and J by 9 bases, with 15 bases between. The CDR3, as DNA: TGTGCCAGCAGCCGGGACCACCTCTTTGAGCAGTTCTTC. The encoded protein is CASSRDHLFEQFF.

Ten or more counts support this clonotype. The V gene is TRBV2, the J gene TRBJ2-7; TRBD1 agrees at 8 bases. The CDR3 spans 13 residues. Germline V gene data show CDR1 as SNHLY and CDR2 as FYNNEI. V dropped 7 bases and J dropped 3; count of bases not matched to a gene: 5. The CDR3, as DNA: TGTGCCAGCATCCGAGACAGGGGCTACGAGCAGTACTTC. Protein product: CASIRDRGYEQYF. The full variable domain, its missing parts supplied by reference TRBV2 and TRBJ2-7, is EPEVTQTPSHQVTQMGQEVILRCVPISNHLYFYWYRQILGQKVEFLVSFYNNEISEKSEIFDDQFSVERPDGSNFTLKIRSTKLEDSAMYFCASIRDRGYEQYFGPGTRLTVT.

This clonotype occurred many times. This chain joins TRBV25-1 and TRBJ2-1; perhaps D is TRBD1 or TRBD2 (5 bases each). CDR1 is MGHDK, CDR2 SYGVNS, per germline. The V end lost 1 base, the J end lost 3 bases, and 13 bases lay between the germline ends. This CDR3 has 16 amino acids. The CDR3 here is CASSELGVKDYNEQFF. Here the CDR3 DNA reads TGTGCCAGCAGTGAATTGGGGGTAAAAGACTACAATGAGCAGTTCTTC.

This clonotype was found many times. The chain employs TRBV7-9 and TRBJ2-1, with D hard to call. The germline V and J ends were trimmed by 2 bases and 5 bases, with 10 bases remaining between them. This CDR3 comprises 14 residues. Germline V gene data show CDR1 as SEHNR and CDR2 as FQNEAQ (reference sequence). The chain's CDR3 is CASSLNNRDNEQFF. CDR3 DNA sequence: TGTGCCAGCAGCTTAAACAACAGAGACAATGAGCAGTTCTTC.

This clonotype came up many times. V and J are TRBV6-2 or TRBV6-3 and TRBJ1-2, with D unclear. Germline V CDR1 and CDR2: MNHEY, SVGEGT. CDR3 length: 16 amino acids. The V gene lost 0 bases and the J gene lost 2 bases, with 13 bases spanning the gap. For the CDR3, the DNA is TGTGCCAGCAGTTACTCGAGAAGCCTACCCAACTATGGCTACACCTTC. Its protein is CASSYSRSLPNYGYTF.

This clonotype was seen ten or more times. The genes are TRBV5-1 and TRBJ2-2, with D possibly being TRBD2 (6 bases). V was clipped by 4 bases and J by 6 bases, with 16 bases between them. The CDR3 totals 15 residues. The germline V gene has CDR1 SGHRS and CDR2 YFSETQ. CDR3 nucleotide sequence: TGCGCCAGCAGCCCCTCCGGGACTTGGCCCGGGGAGCTGTTTTTT. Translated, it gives CASSPSGTWPGELFF.

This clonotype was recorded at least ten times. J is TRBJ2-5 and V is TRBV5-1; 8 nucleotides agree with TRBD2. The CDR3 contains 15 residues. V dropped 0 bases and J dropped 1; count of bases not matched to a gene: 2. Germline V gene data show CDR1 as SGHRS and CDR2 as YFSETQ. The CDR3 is CASSLETSGQETQYF. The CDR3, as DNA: TGCGCCAGCAGCTTGGAAACTAGCGGCCAAGAGACCCAGTACTTC.

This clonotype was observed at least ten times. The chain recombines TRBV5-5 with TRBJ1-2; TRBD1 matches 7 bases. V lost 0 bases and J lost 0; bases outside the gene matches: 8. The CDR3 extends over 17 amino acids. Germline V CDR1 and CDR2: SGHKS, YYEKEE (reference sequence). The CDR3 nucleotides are TGTGCCAGCAGCTTGGGGCTACAGGGGCGGGCTAACTATGGCTACACCTTC. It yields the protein CASSLGLQGRANYGYTF.

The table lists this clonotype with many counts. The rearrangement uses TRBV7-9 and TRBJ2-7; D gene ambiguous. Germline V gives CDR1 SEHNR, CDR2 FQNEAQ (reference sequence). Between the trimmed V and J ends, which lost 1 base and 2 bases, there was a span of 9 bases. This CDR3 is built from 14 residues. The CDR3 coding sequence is TGTGCCAGCAGCTTAGGTGTCTTCGCCTACGAGCAGTACTTC. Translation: CASSLGVFAYEQYF.

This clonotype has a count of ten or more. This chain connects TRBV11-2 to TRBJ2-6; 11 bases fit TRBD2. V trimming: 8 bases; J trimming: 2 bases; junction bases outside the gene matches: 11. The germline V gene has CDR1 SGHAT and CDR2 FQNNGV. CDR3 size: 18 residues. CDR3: CASGPFLAGGPGANVLTF. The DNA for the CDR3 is TGTGCCAGCGGTCCATTCTTAGCGGGAGGGCCTGGGGCCAACGTCCTGACTTTC.

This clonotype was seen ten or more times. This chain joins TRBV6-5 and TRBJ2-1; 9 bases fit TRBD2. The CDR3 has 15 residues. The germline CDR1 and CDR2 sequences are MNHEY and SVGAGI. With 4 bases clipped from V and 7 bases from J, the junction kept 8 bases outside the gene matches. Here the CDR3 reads CASSLAGAFSNEQFF. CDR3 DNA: TGTGCCAGCAGTTTAGCGGGGGCCTTCTCGAATGAGCAGTTCTTC.

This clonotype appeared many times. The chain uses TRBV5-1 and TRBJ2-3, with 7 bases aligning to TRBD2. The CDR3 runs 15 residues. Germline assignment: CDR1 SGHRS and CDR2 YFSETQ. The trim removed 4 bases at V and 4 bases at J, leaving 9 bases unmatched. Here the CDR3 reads CASSLGLDGADTQYF. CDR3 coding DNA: TGCGCCAGCAGCCTAGGACTAGATGGGGCAGATACGCAGTATTTT.

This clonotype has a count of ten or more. CDR3 sequence: CSAREVIGGYTF. Here the CDR3 DNA reads TGCAGTGCTAGAGAGGTTATTGGTGGCTACACCTTC. This chain connects TRBV20-1 to TRBJ1-2; D is undetermined. The CDR3 sequence is 12 residues long. The germline CDR1 and CDR2 sequences are DFQATT and SNEGSKA (reference sequence). V shed 0 bases and J shed 7 bases, with 9 bases lying between them.

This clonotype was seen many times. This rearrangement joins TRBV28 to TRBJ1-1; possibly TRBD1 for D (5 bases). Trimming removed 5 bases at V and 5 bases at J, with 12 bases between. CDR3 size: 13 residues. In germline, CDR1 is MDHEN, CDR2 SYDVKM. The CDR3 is CASSHAGSTEAFF. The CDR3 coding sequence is TGTGCCAGCAGTCATGCAGGGAGTACTGAAGCTTTCTTT.

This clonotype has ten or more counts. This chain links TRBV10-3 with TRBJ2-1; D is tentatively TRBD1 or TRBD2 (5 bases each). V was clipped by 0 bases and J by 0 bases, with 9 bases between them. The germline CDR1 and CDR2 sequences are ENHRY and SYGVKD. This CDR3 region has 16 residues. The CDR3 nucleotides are TGTGCCATCAGTGAGTCGGGACGGGGCTCCTACAATGAGCAGTTCTTC. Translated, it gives CAISESGRGSYNEQFF.

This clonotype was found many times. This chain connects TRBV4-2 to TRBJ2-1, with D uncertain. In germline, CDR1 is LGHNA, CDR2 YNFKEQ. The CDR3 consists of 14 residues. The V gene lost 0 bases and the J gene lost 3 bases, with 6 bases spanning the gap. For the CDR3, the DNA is TGTGCCAGCAGCCAAGATCCGGACTACAATGAGCAGTTCTTC. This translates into CASSQDPDYNEQFF.

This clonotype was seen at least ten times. CDR3 loop: CASSPRAGGLSYNEQFF. CDR3 DNA sequence: TGTGCCAGCAGCCCCCGGGCGGGAGGGCTATCCTACAATGAGCAGTTCTTC. This rearrangement joins TRBV11-2 to TRBJ2-1; the match to TRBD2 covers 9 bases. V shed 5 bases and J 1 base; nucleotides not matched to a gene: 9. The CDR3 consists of 17 residues. The germline V gene encodes CDR1 SGHAT and CDR2 FQNNGV.

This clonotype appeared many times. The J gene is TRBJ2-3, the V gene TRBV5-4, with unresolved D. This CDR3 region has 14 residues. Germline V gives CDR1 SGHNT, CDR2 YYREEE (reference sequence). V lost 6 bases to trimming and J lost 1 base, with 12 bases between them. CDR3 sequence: CASTMARGTDTQYF. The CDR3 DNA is TGTGCCAGCACAATGGCCCGGGGCACAGATACGCAGTATTTT.

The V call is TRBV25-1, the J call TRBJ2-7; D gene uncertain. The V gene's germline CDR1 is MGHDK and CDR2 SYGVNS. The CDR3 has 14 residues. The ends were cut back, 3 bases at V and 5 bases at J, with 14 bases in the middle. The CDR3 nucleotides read TGTGCCAGCAGTGACATCTGGGGTGATAACGAGCAGTACTTC. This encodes CASSDIWGDNEQYF.

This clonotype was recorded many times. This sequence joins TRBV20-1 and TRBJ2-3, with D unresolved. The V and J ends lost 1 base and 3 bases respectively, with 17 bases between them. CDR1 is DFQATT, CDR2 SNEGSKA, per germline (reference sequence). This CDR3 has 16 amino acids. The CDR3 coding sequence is TGCAGTGCTAGAGCCCTTCGTCCCATCGGGACAGATACGCAGTATTTT. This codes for CSARALRPIGTDTQYF.

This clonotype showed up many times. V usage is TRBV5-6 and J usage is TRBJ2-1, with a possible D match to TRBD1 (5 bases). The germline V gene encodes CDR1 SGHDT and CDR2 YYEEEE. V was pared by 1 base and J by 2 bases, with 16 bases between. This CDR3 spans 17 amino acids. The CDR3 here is CASSLNVWTPTYNEQFF. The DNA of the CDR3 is TGTGCCAGCAGCTTGAACGTCTGGACACCGACCTACAATGAGCAGTTCTTC.

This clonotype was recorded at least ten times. Written as DNA, the CDR3 is TGCGCCAGCAGCCCACGGGGTGCCAGCTCCTACAATGAGCAGTTCTTC. It codes for CASSPRGASSYNEQFF. The V call is TRBV4-1, the J call TRBJ2-1; D is possibly TRBD2 (5 bases). The CDR3 totals 16 residues. Germline V CDR1 and CDR2: MGHRA, YSYEKL. V lost 4 bases to trimming and J lost 0 bases, with 13 bases between them.